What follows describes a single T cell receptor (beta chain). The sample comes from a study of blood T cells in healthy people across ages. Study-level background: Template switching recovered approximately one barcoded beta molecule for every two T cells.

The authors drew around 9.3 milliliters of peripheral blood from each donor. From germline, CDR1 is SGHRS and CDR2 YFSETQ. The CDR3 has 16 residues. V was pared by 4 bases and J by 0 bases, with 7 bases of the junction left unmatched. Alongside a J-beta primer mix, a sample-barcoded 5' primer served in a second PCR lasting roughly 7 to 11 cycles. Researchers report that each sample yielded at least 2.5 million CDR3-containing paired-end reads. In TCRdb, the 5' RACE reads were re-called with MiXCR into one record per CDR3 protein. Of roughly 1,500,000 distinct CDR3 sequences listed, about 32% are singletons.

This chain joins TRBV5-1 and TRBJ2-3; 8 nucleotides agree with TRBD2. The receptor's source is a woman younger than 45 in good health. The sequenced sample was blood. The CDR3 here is CASSGGGIPSTDTQYF. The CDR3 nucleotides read TGCGCCAGCAGCGGCGGGGGGATTCCTAGCACAGATACGCAGTATTTT.